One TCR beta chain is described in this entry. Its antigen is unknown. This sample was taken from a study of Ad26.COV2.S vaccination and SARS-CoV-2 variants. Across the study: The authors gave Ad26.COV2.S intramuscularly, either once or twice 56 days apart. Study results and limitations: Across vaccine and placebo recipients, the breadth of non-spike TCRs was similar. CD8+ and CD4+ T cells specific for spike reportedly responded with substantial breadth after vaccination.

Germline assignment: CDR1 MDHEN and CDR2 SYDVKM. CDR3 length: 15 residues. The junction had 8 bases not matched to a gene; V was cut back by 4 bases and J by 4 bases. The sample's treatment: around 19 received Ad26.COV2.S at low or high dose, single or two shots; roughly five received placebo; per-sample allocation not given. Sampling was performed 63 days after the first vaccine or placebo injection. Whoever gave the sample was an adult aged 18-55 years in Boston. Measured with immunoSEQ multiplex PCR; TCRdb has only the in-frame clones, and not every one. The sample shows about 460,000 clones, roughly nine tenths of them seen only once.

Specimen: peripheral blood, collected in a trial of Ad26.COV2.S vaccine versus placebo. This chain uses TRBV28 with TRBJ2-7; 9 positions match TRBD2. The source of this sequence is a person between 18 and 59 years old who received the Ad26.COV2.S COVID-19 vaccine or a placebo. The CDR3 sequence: CASSSVAGVAYEQYF. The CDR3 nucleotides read TGTGCCAGCAGTTCTGTAGCGGGAGTGGCGTACGAGCAGTACTTC.